This T cell receptor (beta chain) was profiled in a study of blood T cell repertoires in COVID-19. Study background: Researchers got acute and convalescent COVID-19 samples from the United States, Italy and Spain. Sources were T cells, B-cell-depleted T cells, or PBMCs; the material itself was cDNA or gDNA.

Trimming shortened V by 2 bases and J by 3 bases, and 12 bases separated the two germline ends. This CDR3 comprises 16 residues. In germline, CDR1 is KGHDR, CDR2 SFDVKD. Authors' methods: Cell counts per sample came from amplifying reference gene primers. TCRdb's table, derived via immunoSEQ multiplex PCR, lists solely in-frame clones and lacks some. From that table come the V and J calls and clone size; the DNA was used to work out D and trimming. This sample has approximately 45,000 clones; more than 65% occur once, and the top ten carry about 60%. The clonotype was recovered from an elderly man with acute or convalescent COVID-19. Sequencing was performed on peripheral blood. The chain recombines TRBV24-1 with TRBJ1-4; maybe TRBD1 (5 bases). The CDR3 here is CATSDSTEASNEKLFF. The CDR3 coding sequence is TGTGCCACCAGTGATTCGACAGAAGCTTCTAATGAAAAACTGTTTTTT.